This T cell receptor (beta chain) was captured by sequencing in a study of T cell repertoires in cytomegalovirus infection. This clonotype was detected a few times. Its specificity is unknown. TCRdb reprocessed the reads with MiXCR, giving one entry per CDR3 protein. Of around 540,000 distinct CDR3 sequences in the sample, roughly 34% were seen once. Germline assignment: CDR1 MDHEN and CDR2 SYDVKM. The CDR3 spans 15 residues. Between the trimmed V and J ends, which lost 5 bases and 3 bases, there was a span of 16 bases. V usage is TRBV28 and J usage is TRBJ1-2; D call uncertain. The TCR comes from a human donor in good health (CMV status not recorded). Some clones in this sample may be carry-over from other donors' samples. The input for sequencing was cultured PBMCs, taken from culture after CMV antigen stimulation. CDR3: CASSGENGRDYGYTF. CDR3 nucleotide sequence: TGTGCCAGCAGTGGGGAAAATGGACGGGACTATGGCTACACCTTC.